These 4 T cell receptor beta chains came from one sample sequenced in a study of blood T cells in healthy people across ages. PCR was performed a second time for roughly 7 to 11 cycles using a sample-barcoded 5' primer and a J-beta primer mix. A single record per CDR3 protein comes from TCRdb applying MiXCR to the 5' RACE reads. The repertoire holds under 800,000 distinct CDR3 sequences, 20% to 25% seen once, with under 4% in the top ten. The source material was blood. Receptors originate from a man aged 65-85 years in good health.

This clonotype came up a few times. This sequence joins TRBV6-5 and TRBJ1-1; D remains ambiguous. Germline assignment: CDR1 MNHEY and CDR2 SVGAGI. V was shortened by 0 bases and J by 0 bases, with 14 bases between the two germline ends. The length of the CDR3 is 17 residues. The CDR3 nucleotides read TGTGCCAGCAGTTACTCCGAAGGGTTGTACGTGAACACTGAAGCTTTCTTT. Translation: CASSYSEGLYVNTEAFF.

This clonotype was detected only once. The V call is TRBV3-1, the J call TRBJ2-1; possibly TRBD1 for D (5 bases). Germline loops: CDR1 LGHDT, CDR2 YNNKEL (reference sequence). The V end lost 2 bases, the J end lost 7 bases, and 9 bases lay between the germline ends. The CDR3 spans 13 residues. The CDR3 here is CASSQPDSNEQFF. CDR3 nucleotide sequence: TGTGCCAGCAGCCAACCCGACAGTAATGAGCAGTTCTTC.

The V call is TRBV6-1, the J call TRBJ2-5; 13 bases are shared with TRBD2. TRBJ2-7 matches the DNA end more closely, so the J call is doubtful. Germline V gene lookup returns CDR1 MNHNS and CDR2 SASEGT. This CDR3 comprises 16 residues. CDR3 protein: CASNYGTSGIPCEQYF. In nucleotides, the CDR3 is TGTGCCAGCAACTATGGGACTAGCGGGATCCCCTGCGAGCAGTACTTC.

This clonotype was found many times. The chain is built from TRBV2 and TRBJ1-2; a possible D gene is TRBD1 (5 bases). From germline, CDR1 is SNHLY and CDR2 FYNNEI. V shed 4 bases and J shed 1 base, with 7 bases lying between them. CDR3 length: 13 amino acids. CDR3 DNA: TGTGCCAGCAGTGCGGACAATAACTATGGCTACACCTTC. Its translation is CASSADNNYGYTF. The whole variable domain, filled in from reference TRBV2 and TRBJ1-2, reads EPEVTQTPSHQVTQMGQEVILRCVPISNHLYFYWYRQILGQKVEFLVSFYNNEISEKSEIFDDQFSVERPDGSNFTLKIRSTKLEDSAMYFCASSADNNYGYTFGSGTRLTVV.